These 5 T cell receptor beta chains were all obtained from the same sample, sequenced in a study of cytomegalovirus exposure and HLA in healthy donors (TCRdb year 2017). Libraries came from the immunoSEQ multiplex PCR assay. The multiplex PCR relied on a mix of 60 forward primers for TCR Vbeta segments and 13 reverse primers for TCR Jbeta segments. TCRdb stores this immuneACCESS table with in-frame sequences only. Part of the clones is absent; in the studies checked, under half of the shortfall reflects unresolved V genes, and no reason is known for the rest. The sample table contains about 220,000 clones; only one count was recorded for 82% of them. The leading ten clones occupy 5.4% of the sample. The specimen was PBMCs. The receptor set was obtained from a woman in her thirties or forties in good health and CMV-seropositive.

This clone has a handful of counts. The rearrangement joins TRBV7-3 to TRBJ1-2, with TRBD1 identical over 7 bases. From germline, CDR1 is SGHTA and CDR2 FQGTGA. Unmatched junction bases numbered 11, after V lost 6 bases and J lost 4 bases. The CDR3 extends over 15 amino acids. The CDR3 region is CASRVDRAGGYGYTF. CDR3 DNA: TGTGCCAGCAGGGTCGACAGGGCTGGCGGCTATGGCTACACCTTC.

On this clone: At one of its ends the junction is not consistent with the germline gene, which may arise from a read error. This chain links TRBV5-5 with TRBJ2-7; D might be TRBD2 (5 bases). Germline-derived CDR1 and CDR2 are SGHKS and YYEKEE (reference sequence). This CDR3 is built from 8 residues. The CDR3 loop reads CARGSGCF. The DNA of the CDR3 is TGTGCCAGGGGGAGTGGATGCTTC.

J is TRBJ1-3 and V is TRBV7-2, with D perhaps TRBD1 (5 bases). The germline V and J ends were trimmed by 2 bases and 0 bases, with 14 bases remaining between them. Germline V gives CDR1 SGHTA, CDR2 FQGNSA. The CDR3 loop spans 17 amino acids. For the CDR3, the DNA is TGTGCCAGCAGCTTAAATCACCCCCAGGGCTCTGGAAACACCATATATTTT. This translates into CASSLNHPQGSGNTIYF.

The gene calls are TRBV11-2 and TRBJ1-1, with D unclear. Trimming pared 6 bases from V and 4 bases from J, leaving 12 bases between. The CDR3 is 13 residues long. Germline CDR1 reads SGHAT; CDR2 reads FQNNGV. The CDR3 coding sequence is TGTGCCAGCAGTATCATTGAGGGCACTGAAGCTTTCTTT. Amino acid sequence: CASSIIEGTEAFF.

V is TRBV7-3 and J is TRBJ2-5, with D perhaps TRBD2 (5 bases). The germline V and J ends were trimmed by 1 base and 5 bases, with 14 bases remaining between them. This CDR3 has 15 amino acids. Germline V gene lookup returns CDR1 SGHTA and CDR2 FQGTGA. DNA for the CDR3: TGTGCCAGCAGCTTAAGGCCGGGGAAGGAGGAGACCCAGTACTTC. Its translation: CASSLRPGKEETQYF. The full variable domain, its missing parts supplied by reference TRBV7-3 and TRBJ2-5, is GAGVSQTPSNKVTEKGKYVELRCDPISGHTALYWYRQSLGQGPEFLIYFQGTGAADDSGLPNDRFFAVRPEGSVSTLKIQRTERGDSAVYLCASSLRPGKEETQYFGPGTRLLVL.